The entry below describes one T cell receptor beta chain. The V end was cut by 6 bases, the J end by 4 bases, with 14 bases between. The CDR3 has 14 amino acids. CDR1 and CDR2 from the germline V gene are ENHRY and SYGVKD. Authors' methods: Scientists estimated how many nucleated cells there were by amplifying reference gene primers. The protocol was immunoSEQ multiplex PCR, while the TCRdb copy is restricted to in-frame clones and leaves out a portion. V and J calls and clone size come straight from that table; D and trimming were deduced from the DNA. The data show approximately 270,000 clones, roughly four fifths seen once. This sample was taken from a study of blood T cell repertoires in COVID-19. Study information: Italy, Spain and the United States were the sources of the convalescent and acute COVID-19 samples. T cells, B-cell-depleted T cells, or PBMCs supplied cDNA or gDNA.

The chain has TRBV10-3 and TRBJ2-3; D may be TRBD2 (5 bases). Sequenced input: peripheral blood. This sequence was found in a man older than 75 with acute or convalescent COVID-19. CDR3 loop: CAISPRGLADTQYF. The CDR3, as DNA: TGTGCCATCAGCCCCAGAGGGCTGGCAGATACGCAGTATTTT.